The next 22 T cell receptor beta chains were all read from a single sample in a study of beta chain features in type 1 diabetes. Expressed TCRB transcripts were sequenced after all isolated RNA was converted to cDNA. Measured with immunoSEQ multiplex PCR; TCRdb has only the in-frame clones, and not every one. Among around 200,000 clones listed, approximately 13% were seen once. Sequenced material: central memory CD4+ T cells from blood. These receptor sequences come from a woman under 30 in good health.

V is TRBV18 and J is TRBJ2-7, with D maybe TRBD1 (6 bases). V dropped 8 bases and J dropped 7 bases, with 21 bases sitting between them. CDR1 and CDR2 from the germline V gene are KGHSH and LQKENI. CDR3 length equals 14 residues. CDR3 region: CASARTAGPREQYF. Written as DNA, the CDR3 is TGTGCCAGCGCCAGGACAGCAGGCCCGCGGGAGCAGTACTTC.

This clone was found a few times. The CDR3 nucleotides are TGTGCCAGCACCTTCGGGACTAGCGGGACCTACGAGCAGTACTTC. It translates to CASTFGTSGTYEQYF. This sequence joins TRBV6-5 and TRBJ2-7; 13 bases fit TRBD2. This CDR3 has 15 residues. V lost 7 bases to trimming and J lost 2 bases; unmatched junction nucleotides: 5. The germline gives CDR1 MNHEY, CDR2 SVGAGI.

This clone was seen a handful of times. CDR3 DNA sequence: TGTGCCAGCAGTTTATTGGGGGGGGCAAACTATGGCTACACCTTC. Its protein product is CASSLLGGANYGYTF. V gene TRBV27 combines with J gene TRBJ1-2; D might be TRBD1 (6 bases). Germline values: CDR1 MNHEY, CDR2 SMNVEV (reference sequence). The V gene lost 1 base and the J gene lost 2 bases, with 11 bases spanning the gap. The CDR3 is 15 residues long.

This clone occurred a few times. The rearrangement links TRBV7-8 to TRBJ2-5; TRBD2 matches 8 bases. Losses at the gene ends were 1 base for V and 5 bases for J; bases not matched to a gene: 6. This CDR3 is built from 15 residues. The germline gives CDR1 SGHVS, CDR2 FQNEAQ. The CDR3 is CASSLEGLVAETQYF. CDR3 nucleotides: TGTGCCAGCAGCTTAGAGGGACTAGTGGCGGAGACCCAGTACTTC.

This clone was picked up many times. The chain joins TRBV19 to TRBJ2-2, with TRBD1 identical over 8 bases. The CDR3 has 15 amino acids. The germline CDR1 and CDR2 sequences are LNHDA and SQIVND (reference sequence). The ends lost 3 bases at V and 6 bases at J; junction bases unmatched: 6. In DNA form, the CDR3 reads TGTGCCAGTAGTATGAGACAGGGGTCCGCCGGGGAGCTGTTTTTT. This translates into CASSMRQGSAGELFF.

This clone was seen a few times. The V and J genes are TRBV5-1 and TRBJ2-7; D call uncertain. The V gene's germline CDR1 is SGHRS and CDR2 YFSETQ. V shed 6 bases and J shed 1 base, with 11 bases lying between them. The CDR3 is made up of 13 amino acids. In nucleotides, the CDR3 is TGCGCCAGCAAGTTCATCGGGTCCTACGAGCAGTACTTC. This sequence encodes CASKFIGSYEQYF.

This chain joins TRBV6-5 and TRBJ2-1; 9 nucleotides match TRBD2. There are 15 residues in the CDR3. The J segment lost 9 bases and the V segment lost 0 bases, leaving 6 bases of the junction unmatched. The V gene's germline CDR1 is MNHEY and CDR2 SVGAGI. CDR3 in amino acids: CASSYSLLAGIEQFF. In nucleotides, the CDR3 is TGTGCCAGCAGTTACTCGCTGCTAGCGGGAATTGAGCAGTTCTTC.

This clone was observed a few times. The chain couples TRBV2 to TRBJ2-5; no clear D. The CDR3 loop spans 12 amino acids. V was trimmed by 4 bases and J by 5 bases, leaving 8 bases between them. CDR1 and CDR2 from the germline V gene are SNHLY and FYNNEI. This CDR3 reads CASSVEWETQYF. The CDR3 DNA sequence: TGTGCCAGCAGTGTTGAGTGGGAGACCCAGTACTTC.

J is TRBJ1-1 and V is TRBV15; 8 positions match TRBD1. CDR1 and CDR2 from the germline V gene are LNHNV and YYDKDF (reference sequence). The CDR3 is 16 residues long. V was clipped by 7 bases and J by 2 bases; unmatched bases: 12. CDR3 amino acids: CATTLGQVRGNTEAFF. In DNA form, the CDR3 reads TGTGCCACCACCTTGGGACAGGTTCGGGGCAACACTGAAGCTTTCTTT.

Only a few counts were recorded for this clone. This chain joins TRBV5-1 and TRBJ2-3, with 7 bases matching TRBD2. CDR3 length equals 15 residues. The germline V gene has CDR1 SGHRS and CDR2 YFSETQ. J was trimmed by 2 bases and V by 0 bases; bases with no gene match: 3. The CDR3: CASSLAAGITDTQYF. The CDR3 DNA follows: TGCGCCAGCAGCTTGGCAGCGGGGATCACAGATACGCAGTATTTT.

J is TRBJ2-1 and V is TRBV7-2; TRBD2 aligns across 7 bases. Germline V gene data show CDR1 as SGHTA and CDR2 as FQGNSA. With V trimmed by 1 base and J by 7 bases, 4 bases remained unmatched. This CDR3 has 14 residues. The DNA for the CDR3 is TGTGCCAGCAGCTTAGGACTAGCTTGGAATGAGCAGTTCTTC. The encoded protein is CASSLGLAWNEQFF.

CDR3: CASSHQTGESSGYTF. The CDR3, as DNA: TGCGCCAGCAGCCACCAGACAGGGGAATCCTCTGGCTACACCTTC. The J gene is TRBJ1-2, the V gene TRBV4-3; 8 bases match TRBD1. The length of the CDR3 is 15 residues. The junction had 10 bases not matched to a gene; V was cut back by 3 bases and J by 7 bases. Germline assignment: CDR1 LGHNA and CDR2 YSLEER.

The CDR3 nucleotides read TGTGCCAGTAACAGGGGAGTGAACACCGGGGAGCTGTTTTTT. Its translation: CASNRGVNTGELFF. This sequence joins TRBV19 and TRBJ2-2; 7 nucleotides align to TRBD1. With V trimmed by 7 bases and J by 1 base, 3 bases remained unmatched. The CDR3 extends over 14 amino acids. Germline-derived CDR1 and CDR2 are LNHDA and SQIVND (reference sequence).

This clone was observed a handful of times. The genes are TRBV7-3 and TRBJ2-1; 8 bases agree with TRBD2. Germline CDR1 and CDR2: SGHTA and FQGTGA. The CDR3 has 14 residues. Trimming took 5 bases from V and 4 from J; bases not matched to a gene: 4. The CDR3 bases are TGTGCCAGCAGCCCTAGCGGGCCGTACAATGAGCAGTTCTTC. As protein: CASSPSGPYNEQFF.

This clone turned up a few times. The chain carries TRBV19 and TRBJ2-7; maybe TRBD2 (6 bases). Germline V lookup: CDR1 LNHDA, CDR2 SQIVND (reference sequence). Trimming pared 5 bases from V and 7 bases from J, leaving 24 bases between. The CDR3 contains 16 residues. CDR3 nucleotides: TGTGCCAGTAGTGGGGGACTGTTATCGACGAGGTGGGAGCAGTACTTC. This translates into CASSGGLLSTRWEQYF.

At least ten counts were recorded for this clone. Other DNA sequences within the sample encode an identical CDR3. The rearrangement links TRBV4-2 to TRBJ1-1; D gene uncertain. Looked up from germline, CDR1 is LGHNA and CDR2 is YNFKEQ. The V and J ends lost 2 bases and 5 bases respectively, with 6 bases between them. This CDR3 is built from 12 residues. The CDR3 is CASSQSGTEAFF. The CDR3 DNA sequence: TGTGCCAGCAGCCAATCGGGTACTGAAGCTTTCTTT.

This clone was recorded a few times. V gene TRBV4-1 combines with J gene TRBJ1-2, with TRBD1 matching 8 bases. The CDR3 is 15 residues long. Germline values: CDR1 MGHRA, CDR2 YSYEKL. J lost 7 bases, V lost 1 base, and 8 bases had no gene match. CDR3 in amino acids: CASSQAGQGMGGYTF. The CDR3 bases are TGCGCCAGCAGCCAAGCCGGACAGGGAATGGGTGGCTACACCTTC.

This clone has just a few counts. The J gene is TRBJ2-7, the V gene TRBV25-1; possible D gene TRBD1, 6 bases. This CDR3 contains 12 residues. Germline CDR1 and CDR2: MGHDK and SYGVNS. V gave up 4 bases and J gave up 5 bases, with 9 bases separating them. The CDR3 sequence: CASSVNRDEQYF. The CDR3 coding sequence is TGTGCCAGCAGTGTTAACAGGGACGAGCAGTACTTC.

The chain is built from TRBV30 and TRBJ1-5; possible D gene TRBD1, 5 bases. The CDR3 length is 13 residues. V was trimmed by 1 base and J by 5 bases, leaving 9 bases between them. The germline gives CDR1 GTSNPN, CDR2 SVGIG (reference sequence). This chain's CDR3 is CAWSGQTDQPQHF. CDR3 sequence (DNA): TGTGCCTGGAGTGGACAGACGGATCAGCCCCAGCATTTT.

Only a few counts were recorded for this clone. This sequence joins TRBV30 and TRBJ2-4, with TRBD1 matching 7 bases. Unmatched junction bases numbered 2, after V lost 0 bases and J lost 6 bases. CDR3 length: 13 residues. The V gene's germline CDR1 is GTSNPN and CDR2 SVGIG (reference sequence). CDR3 sequence (DNA): TGTGCCTGGAGTGTACGACAGGGAAACATTCAGTACTTC. Protein sequence: CAWSVRQGNIQYF.

The chain couples TRBV7-3 to TRBJ2-3; no clear D. Trimming removed 3 bases at V and 2 bases at J, with 9 bases between. From germline, CDR1 is SGHTA and CDR2 FQGTGA. CDR3 length: 14 residues. DNA of the CDR3: TGTGCCAGCAGCTTTCACAGTTTCACAGATACGCAGTATTTT. This sequence encodes CASSFHSFTDTQYF.

The chain combines TRBV13 with TRBJ1-2, with a tentative D call TRBD1 (5 bases). V gave up 4 bases and J gave up 8 bases, with 17 bases separating them. From germline, CDR1 is PRHDT and CDR2 FYEKMQ (reference sequence). The CDR3 is 14 residues long. The CDR3 DNA reads TGTGCCAGCAGCTCAGACGGGGGAGTAAGAGGCTACACCTTC. Residues: CASSSDGGVRGYTF.